These 11 T cell receptor beta chains came from one sample sequenced in a study of T cells in Graves' hyperthyroidism and ophthalmopathy. Using RNA transcripts as the source, TCR beta CDR3 regions were amplified. The primer set for the first-round RT-PCR of the TCR CDR3 was HTBI. TCRdb reanalysed the multiplex PCR reads using MiXCR and keeps one entry per CDR3 protein. The repertoire holds about 740,000 distinct CDR3 sequences, about 14% seen once, with around 9.6% in the top ten. Sample: blood. These TCRs come from a young woman with Graves' hyperthyroidism.

This clonotype was counted ten times or more. The rearrangement joins TRBV20-1 to TRBJ1-5, with 7 bases lining up with TRBD1. The CDR3 extends over 13 amino acids. Germline CDR1 is DFQATT and CDR2 is SNEGSKA (reference sequence). With V trimmed by 3 bases and J by 2 bases, 1 base remained unmatched. The CDR3 sequence is CSARTGRNQPQHF. The CDR3 DNA reads as TGCAGTGCTAGGACAGGGCGCAATCAGCCCCAGCATTTT.

This chain uses TRBV4-1 with TRBJ1-5; 7 bases are a match to TRBD1. Germline V gene lookup returns CDR1 MGHRA and CDR2 YSYEKL. This CDR3 spans 15 amino acids. J was trimmed by 0 bases and V by 8 bases; bases with no gene match: 7. The DNA of the CDR3 is TGCGCCAGCCGGAGGACAGGCCTTAGCAATCAGCCCCAGCATTTT. It is translated as CASRRTGLSNQPQHF.

This clonotype has at least ten counts. The rearrangement uses TRBV7-3 and TRBJ2-3; D is unresolved. The germline V and J ends were trimmed by 2 bases and 5 bases, with 8 bases remaining between them. Germline CDR1 is SGHTA and CDR2 is FQGTGA. The CDR3 sequence is 13 residues long. For the CDR3, the DNA is TGTGCCAGCAGCTTATCGGGCGTAGATACGCAGTATTTT. It translates to CASSLSGVDTQYF.

This clonotype appeared a few times. This sequence joins TRBV6-5 and TRBJ1-4; possible D gene TRBD1, 5 bases. The CDR3 is 14 amino acids. Trimming took 2 bases from V and 6 from J, leaving 10 bases between them. CDR1 is MNHEY, CDR2 SVGAGI, per germline. CDR3 region: CASSYGGTHEKLFF. As DNA, the CDR3 is TGTGCCAGCAGTTACGGGGGGACCCATGAAAAACTGTTTTTT.

This clonotype was detected a few times. The rearrangement joins TRBV7-8 to TRBJ1-3; D remains unclear. The CDR3 is made up of 16 amino acids. Trimming shortened V by 5 bases and J by 0 bases, and 14 bases separated the two germline ends. The germline V gene has CDR1 SGHVS and CDR2 FQNEAQ. CDR3 sequence: CASSPIRWPSGNTIYF. The DNA for the CDR3 is TGTGCCAGCAGCCCCATCCGTTGGCCCTCTGGAAACACCATATATTTT.

This clonotype was seen repeatedly, ten times or more. The rearrangement links TRBV4-1 to TRBJ2-5, with TRBD1 identical over 8 bases. The trim removed 4 bases at V and 4 bases at J, leaving 5 bases unmatched. The CDR3 contains 14 residues. From germline, CDR1 is MGHRA and CDR2 YSYEKL. CDR3 coding DNA: TGCGCCAGCAGCCCTTCGGACAGGGTAGAGACCCAGTACTTC. Residues: CASSPSDRVETQYF.

V is TRBV19 and J is TRBJ1-2; maybe TRBD1 (5 bases). The CDR3 length is 12 residues. Germline V lookup: CDR1 LNHDA, CDR2 SQIVND (reference sequence). V lost 5 bases, J lost 8 bases, and 12 bases lay in between. CDR3 coding DNA: TGTGCCAGTAGTGGGGGTGCTGGAGGCTACACCTTC. Residues: CASSGGAGGYTF.

This clonotype occurred many times. The genes are TRBV28 and TRBJ1-1; D perhaps matches TRBD1 (5 bases). The CDR3 contains 14 residues. The germline V gene has CDR1 MDHEN and CDR2 SYDVKM. Trimming shortened V by 6 bases and J by 6 bases, and 17 bases separated the two germline ends. This chain's CDR3 is CASSPDIVSPEAFF. CDR3 DNA: TGTGCCAGCAGCCCGGACATAGTGAGTCCTGAAGCTTTCTTT.

About this clonotype itself: Being one base from a much bigger clone, this may be a read error. A read error is likely, as this CDR3 ends without the conserved phenylalanine or tryptophan. The chain employs TRBV29-1 and TRBJ1-1; D is ambiguous. Germline V CDR1 and CDR2: SQVTM, ANQGSEA. This CDR3 region has 14 residues. Trimming cost V 8 bases and J 0 bases, with 16 bases left between them. The DNA for the CDR3 is TGCAGCTTCGACTCGGGCCCGATGAACACTGAAGCTTTCTCT. Its translation: CSFDSGPMNTEAFS.

The table lists this clonotype with a few counts. The chain recombines TRBV24-1 with TRBJ1-2; 7 bases agree with TRBD1. J was trimmed by 1 base and V by 5 bases; bases with no gene match: 6. This CDR3 is 15 amino acids long. Germline V gene sequence: CDR1 KGHDR, CDR2 SFDVKD. CDR3 sequence: CATSATGTNNYGYTF. CDR3 bases: TGTGCCACCAGTGCGACAGGGACCAATAACTATGGCTACACCTTC.

This chain's CDR3 is CASSGEKNTEAFF. The DNA of the CDR3 is TGTGCCAGCAGTGGGGAGAAGAACACTGAAGCTTTCTTT. The gene calls are TRBV6-1 and TRBJ1-1; D remains ambiguous. From germline, CDR1 is MNHNS and CDR2 SASEGT. The V end lost 4 bases, the J end lost 1 base, and 7 bases lay between the germline ends. CDR3 length: 13 residues.